This T cell receptor beta chain was observed in a study of CD8+CD57+ T cells in acquired aplastic anemia. On the study more broadly: Sorted cells (CD4+ and CD8+) yielded DNA amounts that averaged approximately 3 ug.

Template material for TCR beta VDJ and CDR3 profiling consisted of genomic DNA. Each CDR3 protein gets one entry after TCRdb re-called the reads with MiXCR. This table has 250,000 to 350,000 distinct CDR3 sequences, 45% to 70% appearing once. Study results and caveats: Both patients and controls carried the same twenty-nine CD8+ CDR3 sequences. Between patients and controls, CD8+ Simpson's diversity did not vary significantly.

Turning to this clonotype: The antigen remains undetermined.

CDR3 length equals 15 residues. Per germline, CDR1 SEHNR and CDR2 FQNEAQ (reference sequence). After removal of 2 bases from V and 5 bases from J, the junction contained 4 bases not matched to a gene. The receptor was isolated from a human donor with severe aplastic anemia or a healthy control (not recorded which). The sequencing sample was made of sorted CD4+, CD8+, or CD8+CD57+ T cells (not recorded which) from PBMCs. This chain joins TRBV7-9 and TRBJ2-5, with 11 nucleotides matching TRBD2. CDR3 bases: TGTGCCAGCAGCTTAAGACTAGCGGGATCGGAGACCCAGTACTTC. This gives the protein CASSLRLAGSETQYF.